This T cell receptor beta chain was identified in a study of T cells in Graves' hyperthyroidism and ophthalmopathy. Turning to the study itself: At the time of initial diagnosis and before any treatment, peripheral blood was collected. Study-level results: Within blood appeared most thyroid clonotypes that had expanded above 0.001.

Individuals with ophthalmopathy presented a Clinical Activity Score of at least 3, a NOSPECS grade of at least 4 and a duration under 3 months. Researchers amplified the TCR beta CDR3 regions from RNA transcripts. An initial round of RT-PCR targeting the TCR CDR3 relied on the HTBI primer set. TCRdb re-called the multiplex PCR reads with MiXCR, one entry per CDR3 protein. Of over 450,000 distinct CDR3 sequences in the sample, 15% to 20% were seen once. Trimming took off 5 bases at V and 3 bases at J, with 14 bases between the two ends. The CDR3 contains 14 residues. Germline lookup yields CDR1 MNHNS and CDR2 SASEGT. A note on this clonotype: Its antigen remains unknown.

Sequencing was carried out using blood. This receptor was identified in a young woman with Graves' ophthalmopathy. V usage is TRBV6-1 and J usage is TRBJ2-7; D gene unclear. CDR3 in DNA: TGTGCCAGCAGTCGACCGGAATCCTACTACGAGCAGTACTTC. This sequence encodes CASSRPESYYEQYF.